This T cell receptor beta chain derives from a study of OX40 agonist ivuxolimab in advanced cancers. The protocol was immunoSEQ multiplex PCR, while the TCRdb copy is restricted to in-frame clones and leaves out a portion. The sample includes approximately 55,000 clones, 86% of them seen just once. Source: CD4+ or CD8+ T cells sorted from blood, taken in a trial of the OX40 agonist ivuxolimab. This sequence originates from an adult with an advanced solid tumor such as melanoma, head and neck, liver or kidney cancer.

The CDR3 DNA reads as TGCGCCAGCAGCCAAGGCGGGGAAACTAATGAAAAACTGTTTTTT. Amino acid sequence: CASSQGGETNEKLFF. V usage is TRBV4-1 and J usage is TRBJ1-4; no definite D call. Germline V gene lookup returns CDR1 MGHRA and CDR2 YSYEKL. CDR3 size: 15 residues. Trimming took off 1 base at V and 1 base at J, with 7 bases between the two ends.